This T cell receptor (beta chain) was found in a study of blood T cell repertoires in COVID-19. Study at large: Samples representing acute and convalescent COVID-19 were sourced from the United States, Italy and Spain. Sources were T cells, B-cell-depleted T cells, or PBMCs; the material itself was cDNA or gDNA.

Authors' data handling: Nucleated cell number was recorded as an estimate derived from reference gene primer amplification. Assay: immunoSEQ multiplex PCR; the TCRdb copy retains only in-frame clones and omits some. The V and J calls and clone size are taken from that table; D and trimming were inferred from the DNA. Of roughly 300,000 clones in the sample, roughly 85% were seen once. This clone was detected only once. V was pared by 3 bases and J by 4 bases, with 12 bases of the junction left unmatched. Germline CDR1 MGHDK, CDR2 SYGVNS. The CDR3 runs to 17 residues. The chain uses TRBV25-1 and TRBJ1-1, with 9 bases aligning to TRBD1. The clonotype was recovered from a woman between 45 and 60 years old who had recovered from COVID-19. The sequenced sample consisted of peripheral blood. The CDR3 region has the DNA TGTGCCAGCAGTGACAGACAGGGGGGCAGGACAGGCACTGAAGCTTTCTTT. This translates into CASSDRQGGRTGTEAFF.